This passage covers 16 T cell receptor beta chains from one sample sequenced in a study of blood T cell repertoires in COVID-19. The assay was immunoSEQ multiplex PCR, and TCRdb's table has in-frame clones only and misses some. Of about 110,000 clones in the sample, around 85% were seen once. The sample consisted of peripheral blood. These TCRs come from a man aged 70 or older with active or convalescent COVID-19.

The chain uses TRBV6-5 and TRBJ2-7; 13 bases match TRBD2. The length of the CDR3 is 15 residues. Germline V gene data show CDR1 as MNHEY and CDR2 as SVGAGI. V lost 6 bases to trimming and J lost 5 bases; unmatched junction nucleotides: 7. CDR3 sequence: CASSPGTSGKDEQYF. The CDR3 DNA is TGTGCCAGCAGCCCCGGGACTAGCGGGAAAGACGAGCAGTACTTC.

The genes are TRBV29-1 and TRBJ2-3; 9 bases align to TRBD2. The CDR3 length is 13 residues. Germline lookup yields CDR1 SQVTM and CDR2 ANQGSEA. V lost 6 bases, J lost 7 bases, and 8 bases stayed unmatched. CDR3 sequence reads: CSVIAGAYYTQYF. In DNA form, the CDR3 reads TGCAGCGTGATAGCGGGGGCCTACTATACGCAGTATTTT.

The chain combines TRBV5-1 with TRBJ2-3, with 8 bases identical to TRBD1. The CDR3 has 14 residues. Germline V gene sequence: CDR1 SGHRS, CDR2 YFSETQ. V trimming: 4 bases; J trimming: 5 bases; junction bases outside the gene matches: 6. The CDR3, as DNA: TGCGCCAGCAGCAAGTCAGGGGGCGAAGATACGCAGTATTTT. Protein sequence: CASSKSGGEDTQYF.

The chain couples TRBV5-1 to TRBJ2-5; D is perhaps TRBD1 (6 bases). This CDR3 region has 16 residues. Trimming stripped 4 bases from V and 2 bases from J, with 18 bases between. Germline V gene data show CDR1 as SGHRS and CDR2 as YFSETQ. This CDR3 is CASSVTPGQGQETQYF. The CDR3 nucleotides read TGCGCCAGCAGCGTTACCCCTGGTCAGGGGCAAGAGACCCAGTACTTC.

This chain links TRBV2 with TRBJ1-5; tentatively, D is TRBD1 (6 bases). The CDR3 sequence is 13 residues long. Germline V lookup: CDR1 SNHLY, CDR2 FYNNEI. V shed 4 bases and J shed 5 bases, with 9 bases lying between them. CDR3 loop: CASSGGHDQPQHF. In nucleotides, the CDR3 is TGTGCCAGCAGTGGGGGGCACGATCAGCCCCAGCATTTT.

Written as DNA, the CDR3 is TGTGCCAGCTGTGCGGTTTCAGGGTATGAAAAACTGTTTTTT. The encoded protein is CASCAVSGYEKLFF. The rearrangement uses TRBV2 and TRBJ1-4; D may be TRBD1 (5 bases). The CDR3 runs 14 residues. The germline V gene has CDR1 SNHLY and CDR2 FYNNEI. V was cut by 8 bases and J by 6 bases, with 16 bases left in between.

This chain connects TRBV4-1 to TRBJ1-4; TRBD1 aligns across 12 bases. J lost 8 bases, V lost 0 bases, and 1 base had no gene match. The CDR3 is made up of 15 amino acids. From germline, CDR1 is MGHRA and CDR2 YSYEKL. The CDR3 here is CASSQEGTGGEKLFF. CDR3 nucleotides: TGCGCCAGCAGCCAAGAAGGGACAGGGGGCGAAAAACTGTTTTTT.

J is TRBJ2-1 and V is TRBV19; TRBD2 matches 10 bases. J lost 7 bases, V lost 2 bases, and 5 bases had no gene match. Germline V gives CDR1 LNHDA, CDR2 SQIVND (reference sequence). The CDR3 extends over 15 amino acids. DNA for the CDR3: TGTGCCAGTAGTATACTAGCGGGAGAATGGAATGAGCAGTTCTTC. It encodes CASSILAGEWNEQFF.

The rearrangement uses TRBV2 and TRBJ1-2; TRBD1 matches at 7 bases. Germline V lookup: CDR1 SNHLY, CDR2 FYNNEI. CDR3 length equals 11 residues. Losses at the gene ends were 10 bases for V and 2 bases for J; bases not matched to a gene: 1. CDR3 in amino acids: CATTGNYGYTF. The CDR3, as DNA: TGTGCCACGACAGGGAACTATGGCTACACCTTC.

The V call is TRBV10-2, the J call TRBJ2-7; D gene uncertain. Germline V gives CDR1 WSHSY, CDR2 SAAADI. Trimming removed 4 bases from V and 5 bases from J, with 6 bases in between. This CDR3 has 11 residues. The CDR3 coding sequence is TGCGCCAGCAGTGCTGGCCACGAGCAGTACTTC. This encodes CASSAGHEQYF.

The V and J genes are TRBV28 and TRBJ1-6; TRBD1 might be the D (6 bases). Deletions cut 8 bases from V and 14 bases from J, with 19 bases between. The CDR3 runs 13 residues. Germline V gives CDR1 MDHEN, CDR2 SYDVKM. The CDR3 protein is CASRRGGVLALHF. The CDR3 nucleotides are TGTGCCAGCCGCCGGGGGGGCGTCCTGGCCCTCCACTTT.

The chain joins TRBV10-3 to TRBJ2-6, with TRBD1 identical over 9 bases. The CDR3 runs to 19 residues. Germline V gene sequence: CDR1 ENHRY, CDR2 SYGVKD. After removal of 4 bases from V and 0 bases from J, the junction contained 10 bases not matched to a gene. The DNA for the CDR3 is TGTGCCATCAGTGGGGCTGGTGGGACAGGGTACTCTGGGGCCAACGTCCTGACTTTC. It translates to CAISGAGGTGYSGANVLTF.

The chain's CDR3 is CSVYQNTDTQYF. The CDR3 DNA reads as TGCAGCGTTTATCAGAACACAGATACGCAGTATTTT. The J gene is TRBJ2-3, the V gene TRBV29-1; D is ambiguous. This CDR3 has 12 amino acids. The germline V gene encodes CDR1 SQVTM and CDR2 ANQGSEA. Trimming took off 5 bases at V and 2 bases at J, with 8 bases between the two ends.

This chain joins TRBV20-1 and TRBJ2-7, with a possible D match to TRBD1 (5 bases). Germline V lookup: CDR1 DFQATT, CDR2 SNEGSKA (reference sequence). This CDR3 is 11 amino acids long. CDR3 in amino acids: CSPASGNEQYF. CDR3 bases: TGCAGCCCTGCCTCAGGGAACGAGCAGTACTTC.

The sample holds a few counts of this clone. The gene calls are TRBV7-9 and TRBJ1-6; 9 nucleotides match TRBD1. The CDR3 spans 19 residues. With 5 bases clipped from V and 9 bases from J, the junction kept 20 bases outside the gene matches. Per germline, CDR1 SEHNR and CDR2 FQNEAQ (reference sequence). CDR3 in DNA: TGTGCCAGCAGCCGATACAGGGGGCTGTCCACCGAACGCCTTTCACCCCTCCACTTT. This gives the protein CASSRYRGLSTERLSPLHF.

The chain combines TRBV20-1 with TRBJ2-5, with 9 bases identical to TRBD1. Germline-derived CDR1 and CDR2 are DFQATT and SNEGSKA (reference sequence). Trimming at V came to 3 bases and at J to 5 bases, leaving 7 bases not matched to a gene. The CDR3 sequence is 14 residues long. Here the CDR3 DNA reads TGCAGTGCTAGTCCGGGACAGGGTTGGGAGACCCAGTACTTC. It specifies CSASPGQGWETQYF.